This TCR beta chain was sequenced during a study of T cell repertoires in cytomegalovirus infection. TCRdb redid the calling of the reads with MiXCR, one entry per CDR3 protein. The table includes approximately 770,000 distinct CDR3 sequences, 25% to 35% detected once. Note on this clonotype: Its cognate antigen is unknown.

V was clipped by 6 bases and J by 1 base, with 15 bases between them. The CDR3 is 15 amino acids. Germline lookup yields CDR1 SNHLY and CDR2 FYNNEI. The source of this sequence is a human donor in good health (CMV status not recorded). Some clones in this sample may be carry-over from other donors' samples. This chain connects TRBV2 to TRBJ1-1; D is uncertain. The starting material was cultured CD8+ T cells from PBMCs, obtained from culture after CMV antigen stimulation. CDR3 in amino acids: CASRSARGGNTEAFF. The CDR3 DNA reads as TGTGCCAGCAGGAGCGCCCGGGGAGGGAACACTGAAGCTTTCTTT.